These 10 T cell receptor beta chains came from one sample sequenced in a study of blood T cell repertoires in COVID-19. Measured with immunoSEQ multiplex PCR; TCRdb has only the in-frame clones, and not every one. The sample has 150,000 or so clones; less than 90% are singletons. The sequencing sample was made of PBMCs or T cells enriched from blood (not recorded which). These receptor sequences come from a woman in her fifties or sixties who had recovered from COVID-19.

The J gene is TRBJ2-2, the V gene TRBV24-1; D gene ambiguous. The CDR3 totals 14 residues. V was shortened by 0 bases and J by 5 bases, with 6 bases between the two germline ends. CDR1 and CDR2 from the germline V gene are KGHDR and SFDVKD. CDR3 residues: CATSDLSVTGELFF. CDR3 coding DNA: TGTGCCACCAGTGATTTGTCCGTGACCGGGGAGCTGTTTTTT.

The rearrangement joins TRBV6-2 or TRBV6-3 to TRBJ2-7; the match to TRBD2 covers 12 bases. V lost 2 bases, J lost 1 base, and 0 bases stayed unmatched. CDR1 and CDR2 (germline): MNHEY, SVGEGT. This CDR3 region has 15 residues. The CDR3 spells CASSYLAGGSYEQYV. The DNA of the CDR3 is TGTGCCAGCAGTTACCTAGCGGGAGGGTCCTACGAGCAGTACGTC.

This chain connects TRBV11-3 to TRBJ2-1, with TRBD2 identical over 8 bases. The CDR3 covers 14 residues. CDR1 and CDR2 from the germline V gene are SGHNT and YENEEA. Losses at the gene ends were 1 base for V and 10 bases for J; bases not matched to a gene: 6. CDR3 in amino acids: CASSLALTSAEQFF. CDR3 in DNA: TGTGCCAGCAGCTTAGCCCTGACTAGCGCCGAGCAGTTCTTC.

V gene TRBV18 combines with J gene TRBJ1-3; D perhaps matches TRBD1 (5 bases). The germline V and J ends were trimmed by 6 bases and 1 base, with 16 bases remaining between them. The CDR3 is made up of 16 amino acids. Per germline, CDR1 KGHSH and CDR2 LQKENI. The CDR3 here is CASSLGLQTSGNTIYF. CDR3 DNA sequence: TGTGCCAGCTCCCTGGGGCTTCAGACATCTGGAAACACCATATATTTT.

DNA for the CDR3: TGTGCCAGCAGTGAACGCTCTACCACCACCACAGATACGCAGTATTTT. This encodes CASSERSTTTTDTQYF. The rearrangement links TRBV2 to TRBJ2-3; the D is unclear. Per germline, CDR1 SNHLY and CDR2 FYNNEI. CDR3 length: 16 residues. V dropped 2 bases and J dropped 2 bases, with 14 bases sitting between them.

The V call is TRBV7-9, the J call TRBJ2-7, with 7 bases lining up with TRBD2. The J segment lost 4 bases and the V segment lost 2 bases, leaving 8 bases of the junction unmatched. This CDR3 region has 15 residues. From germline, CDR1 is SEHNR and CDR2 FQNEAQ (reference sequence). The CDR3 nucleotides are TGTGCCAGCAGCTTACTCCGGCCTAGCGGTTACGAGCAGTACGTC. It translates to CASSLLRPSGYEQYV.

This clone has a handful of counts. The sample carries other DNA sequences with the same CDR3. This chain joins TRBV19 and TRBJ1-5; TRBD1 matches at 10 bases. Germline V lookup: CDR1 LNHDA, CDR2 SQIVND (reference sequence). Losses at the gene ends were 6 bases for V and 7 bases for J; bases not matched to a gene: 9. The CDR3 is 15 residues long. The DNA of the CDR3 is TGTGCCAGTAGCCCTTGGGGACAGGGGAACCAGCCCCAGCATTTT. Amino acid sequence: CASSPWGQGNQPQHF.

The V and J genes are TRBV6-5 and TRBJ1-1; TRBD1 agrees at 8 bases. The CDR3 extends over 14 amino acids. Germline V gives CDR1 MNHEY, CDR2 SVGAGI. The junction had 7 bases not matched to a gene; V was cut back by 6 bases and J by 4 bases. The CDR3: CASSSGGRGTEAFF. The CDR3 nucleotides read TGTGCCAGCAGCTCAGGGGGCAGGGGCACTGAAGCTTTCTTT.

This clone showed up just once. The gene calls are TRBV6-5 and TRBJ1-2, with D perhaps matching TRBD1 (5 bases). V was clipped by 7 bases and J by 4 bases, with 19 bases between them. The CDR3 runs to 15 residues. CDR1 is MNHEY and CDR2 is SVGAGI in the germline V gene. The CDR3 is CASNSAYGGSYGYTF. The CDR3 DNA reads TGTGCCAGCAATTCAGCGTACGGGGGATCCTATGGCTACACCTTC.

The chain carries TRBV5-4 and TRBJ2-3; the D gene is possibly TRBD2 (5 bases). The CDR3 runs 13 residues. The germline V gene has CDR1 SGHNT and CDR2 YYREEE (reference sequence). With 4 bases removed from V and 0 bases from J, the gap between germline ends came to 6 bases. The CDR3 DNA sequence: TGTGCCAGCAGCGACTACAGCACAGATACGCAGTATTTT. It yields the protein CASSDYSTDTQYF.